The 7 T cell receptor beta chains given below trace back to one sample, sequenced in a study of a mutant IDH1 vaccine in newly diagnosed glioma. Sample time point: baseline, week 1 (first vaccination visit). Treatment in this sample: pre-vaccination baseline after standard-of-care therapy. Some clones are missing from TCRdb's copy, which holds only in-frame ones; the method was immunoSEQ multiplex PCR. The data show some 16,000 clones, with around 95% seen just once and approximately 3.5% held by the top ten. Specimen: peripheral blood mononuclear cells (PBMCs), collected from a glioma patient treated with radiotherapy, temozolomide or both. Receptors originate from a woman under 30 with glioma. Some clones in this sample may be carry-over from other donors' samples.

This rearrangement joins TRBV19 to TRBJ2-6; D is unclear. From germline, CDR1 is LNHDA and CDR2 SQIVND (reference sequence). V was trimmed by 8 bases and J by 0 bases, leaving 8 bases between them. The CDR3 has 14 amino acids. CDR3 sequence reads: CASGGDSGANVLTF. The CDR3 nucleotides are TGTGCCAGTGGTGGTGACTCTGGGGCCAACGTCCTGACTTTC. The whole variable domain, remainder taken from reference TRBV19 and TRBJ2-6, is DGGITQSPKYLFRKEGQNVTLSCEQNLNHDAMYWYRQDPGQGLRLIYYSQIVNDFQKGDIAEGYSVSREKKESFPLTVTSAQKNPTAFYLCASGGDSGANVLTFGAGSRLTVL.

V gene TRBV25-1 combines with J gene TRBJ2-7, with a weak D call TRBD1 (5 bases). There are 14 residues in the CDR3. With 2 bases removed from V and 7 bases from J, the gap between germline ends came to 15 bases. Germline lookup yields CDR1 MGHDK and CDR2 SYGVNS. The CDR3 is CASSEVGALGEQYF. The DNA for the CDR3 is TGTGCCAGCAGTGAAGTTGGGGCGCTGGGGGAGCAGTACTTC.

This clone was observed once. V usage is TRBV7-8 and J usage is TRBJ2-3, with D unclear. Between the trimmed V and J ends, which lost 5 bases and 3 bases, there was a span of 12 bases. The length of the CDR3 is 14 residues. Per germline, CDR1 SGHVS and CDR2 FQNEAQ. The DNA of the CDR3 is TGTGCCAGCAGCCCCCTGACCACTACAGATACGCAGTATTTT. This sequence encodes CASSPLTTTDTQYF. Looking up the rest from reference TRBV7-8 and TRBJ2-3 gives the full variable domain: GAGVSQSPRYKVAKRGQDVALRCDPISGHVSLFWYQQALGQGPEFLTYFQNEAQLDKSGLPSDRFFAERPEGSVSTLKIQRTQQEDSAVYLCASSPLTTTDTQYFGPGTRLTVL.

CDR3 region: CSSRLNTEAFF. The CDR3 nucleotides read TGCAGTTCAAGGCTGAACACTGAAGCTTTCTTT. The chain carries TRBV20-1 and TRBJ1-1; D not certain. Germline values: CDR1 DFQATT, CDR2 SNEGSKA (reference sequence). The CDR3 totals 11 residues. The ends were cut back, 8 bases at V and 0 bases at J, with 7 bases in the middle.

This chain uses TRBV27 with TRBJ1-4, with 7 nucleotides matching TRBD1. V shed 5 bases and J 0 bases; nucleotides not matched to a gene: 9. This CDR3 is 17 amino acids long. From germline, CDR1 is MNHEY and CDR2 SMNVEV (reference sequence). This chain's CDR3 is CASSPFTGATTNEKLFF. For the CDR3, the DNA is TGTGCCAGCAGTCCATTCACAGGGGCCACAACTAATGAAAAACTGTTTTTT.

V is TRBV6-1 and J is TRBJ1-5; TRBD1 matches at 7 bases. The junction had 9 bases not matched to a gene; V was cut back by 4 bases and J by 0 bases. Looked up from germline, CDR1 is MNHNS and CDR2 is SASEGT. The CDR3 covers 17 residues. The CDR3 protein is CASSGSRDRYSNQPQHF. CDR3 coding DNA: TGTGCCAGCAGTGGATCCCGGGACAGATATAGCAATCAGCCCCAGCATTTT.

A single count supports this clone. For the CDR3, the DNA is TGTGCCTGGGAAGTCCTCTTGGGCAGGGAATGGGGTAGTCAGCCCCAGCATTTT. Translated, it gives CAWEVLLGREWGSQPQHF. The V and J genes are TRBV30 and TRBJ1-5, with D possibly matching TRBD1 (5 bases). This CDR3 spans 18 amino acids. Per germline, CDR1 GTSNPN and CDR2 SVGIG (reference sequence). Trimming pared 5 bases from V and 6 bases from J, leaving 29 bases between.